This TCR beta chain was observed in a study of graft-versus-host responses after intestinal transplantation. Clones were read by immunoSEQ multiplex PCR, and TCRdb kept only the in-frame ones, dropping some. This table has roughly 13,000 clones, 65% to 85% appearing once. V lost 4 bases, J lost 1 base, and 8 bases lay in between. CDR3 size: 14 residues. CDR1 is SEHNR and CDR2 is FQNEAQ in the germline V gene (reference sequence). The V call is TRBV7-9, the J call TRBJ2-1; possibly TRBD2 for D (6 bases). The receptor was isolated from a human patient who received an intestinal transplant, so some T cells may come from the graft donor. The source was PBMCs, collected around 320 days after intestinal transplant. CDR3 bases: TGTGCCAGCAGCTCTGGGGGGTCCTACAATGAGCAGTTCTTC. Amino acid sequence: CASSSGGSYNEQFF.